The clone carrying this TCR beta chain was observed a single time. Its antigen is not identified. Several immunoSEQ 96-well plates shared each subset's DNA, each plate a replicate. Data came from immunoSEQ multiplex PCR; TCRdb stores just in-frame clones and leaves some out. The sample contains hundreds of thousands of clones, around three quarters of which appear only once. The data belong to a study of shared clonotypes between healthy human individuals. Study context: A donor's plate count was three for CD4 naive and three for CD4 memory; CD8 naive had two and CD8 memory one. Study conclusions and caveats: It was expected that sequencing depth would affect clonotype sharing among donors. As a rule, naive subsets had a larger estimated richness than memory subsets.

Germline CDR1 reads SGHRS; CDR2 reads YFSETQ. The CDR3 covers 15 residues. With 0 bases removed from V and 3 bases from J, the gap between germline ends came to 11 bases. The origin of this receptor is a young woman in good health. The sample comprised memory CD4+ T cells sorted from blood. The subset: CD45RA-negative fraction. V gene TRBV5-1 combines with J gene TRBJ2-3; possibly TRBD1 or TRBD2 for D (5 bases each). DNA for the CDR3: TGCGCCAGCAGCTTGGGTTGGGGCGGGACAGATACGCAGTATTTT. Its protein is CASSLGWGGTDTQYF.